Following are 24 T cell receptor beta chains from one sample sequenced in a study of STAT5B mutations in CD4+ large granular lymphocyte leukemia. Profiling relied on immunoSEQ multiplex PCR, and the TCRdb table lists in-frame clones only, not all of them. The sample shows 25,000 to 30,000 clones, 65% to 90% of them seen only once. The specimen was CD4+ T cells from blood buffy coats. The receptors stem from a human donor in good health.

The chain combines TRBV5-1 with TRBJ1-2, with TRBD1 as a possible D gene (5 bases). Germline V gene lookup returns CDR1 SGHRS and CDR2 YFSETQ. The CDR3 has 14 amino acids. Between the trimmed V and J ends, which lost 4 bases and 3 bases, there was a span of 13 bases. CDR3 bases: TGCGCCAGCAGCCCTACGGGGGATTACTATGGCTACACCTTC. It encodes CASSPTGDYYGYTF.

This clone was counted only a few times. The CDR3 DNA sequence: TGTGCCAGCAGTGAAAGGAGGGGCTATGGCTACACCTTC. Translating it yields CASSERRGYGYTF. This chain joins TRBV25-1 and TRBJ1-2; maybe TRBD1 (5 bases). This CDR3 is built from 13 residues. From germline, CDR1 is MGHDK and CDR2 SYGVNS. V shed 2 bases and J shed 4 bases, with 8 bases lying between them.

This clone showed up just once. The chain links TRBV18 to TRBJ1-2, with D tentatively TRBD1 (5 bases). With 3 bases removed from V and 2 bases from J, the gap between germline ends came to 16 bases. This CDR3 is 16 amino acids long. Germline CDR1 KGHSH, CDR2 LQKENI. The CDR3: CASSPSSRALNYGYTF. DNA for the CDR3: TGTGCCAGCTCACCTTCAAGCAGGGCGCTAAACTATGGCTACACCTTC. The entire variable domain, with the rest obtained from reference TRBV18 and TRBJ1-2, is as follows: NAGVMQNPRHLVRRRGQEARLRCSPMKGHSHVYWYRQLPEEGLKFMVYLQKENIIDESGMPKERFSAEFPKEGPSILRIQQVVRGDSAAYFCASSPSSRALNYGYTFGSGTRLTVV.

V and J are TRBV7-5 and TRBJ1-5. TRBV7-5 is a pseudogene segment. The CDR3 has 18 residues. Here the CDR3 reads CARSLRFGRGVGNQPQHF. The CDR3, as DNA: TGTGCCAGAAGCTTAAGGTTCGGACGGGGGGTGGGTAATCAGCCCCAGCATTTT.

CDR3 nucleotides: TGTGCCAGCAGTTCCGGACGGGGTCTAACCCAGTACTTC. Amino acid sequence: CASSSGRGLTQYF. The genes are TRBV28 and TRBJ2-5; tentative D call: TRBD2 (5 bases). The ends were cut back, 4 bases at V and 8 bases at J, with 14 bases in the middle. CDR1 and CDR2 from the germline V gene are MDHEN and SYDVKM. The CDR3 contains 13 residues.

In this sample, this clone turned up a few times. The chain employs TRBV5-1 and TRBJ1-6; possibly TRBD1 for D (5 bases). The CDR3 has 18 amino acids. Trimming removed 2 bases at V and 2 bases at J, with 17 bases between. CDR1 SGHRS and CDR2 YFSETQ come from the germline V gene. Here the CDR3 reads CASSFLEPGVPYNSPLHF. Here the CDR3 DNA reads TGCGCCAGCAGCTTTCTTGAGCCGGGGGTACCCTATAATTCACCCCTCCACTTT.

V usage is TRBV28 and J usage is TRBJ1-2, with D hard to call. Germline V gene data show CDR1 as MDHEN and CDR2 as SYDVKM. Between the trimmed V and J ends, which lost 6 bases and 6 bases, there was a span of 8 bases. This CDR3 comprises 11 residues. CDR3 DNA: TGTGCCAGCAGCCGGAGTGATGGCTACACCTTC. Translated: CASSRSDGYTF.

The CDR3: CASTKTGGGGYTF. Written as DNA, the CDR3 is TGTGCCAGCACCAAGACAGGGGGCGGCGGCTACACCTTC. V is TRBV28 and J is TRBJ1-2, with 10 bases matching TRBD1. Germline CDR1 is MDHEN and CDR2 is SYDVKM. The CDR3 loop spans 13 amino acids. The ends lost 7 bases at V and 8 bases at J; junction bases unmatched: 7.

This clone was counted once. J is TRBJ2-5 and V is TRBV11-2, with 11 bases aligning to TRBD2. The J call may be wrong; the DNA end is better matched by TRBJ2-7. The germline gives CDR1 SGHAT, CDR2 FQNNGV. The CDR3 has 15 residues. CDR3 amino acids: CASSSRTSGWYEQYF. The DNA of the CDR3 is TGTGCCAGCAGTAGTAGGACTAGCGGGTGGTACGAGCAGTACTTC.

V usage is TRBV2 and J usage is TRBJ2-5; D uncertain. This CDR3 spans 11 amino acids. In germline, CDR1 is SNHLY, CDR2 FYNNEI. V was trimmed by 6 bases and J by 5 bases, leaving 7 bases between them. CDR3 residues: CASRMGETQYF. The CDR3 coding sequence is TGTGCCAGCAGGATGGGGGAGACCCAGTACTTC.

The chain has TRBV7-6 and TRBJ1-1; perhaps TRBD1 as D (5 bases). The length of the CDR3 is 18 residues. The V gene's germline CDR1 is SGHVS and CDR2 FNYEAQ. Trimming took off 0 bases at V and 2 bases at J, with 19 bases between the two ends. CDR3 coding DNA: TGTGCCAGCAGCTTAGCTGTCCGAGTAGATGGGGCAAACACTGAAGCTTTCTTT. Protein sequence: CASSLAVRVDGANTEAFF.

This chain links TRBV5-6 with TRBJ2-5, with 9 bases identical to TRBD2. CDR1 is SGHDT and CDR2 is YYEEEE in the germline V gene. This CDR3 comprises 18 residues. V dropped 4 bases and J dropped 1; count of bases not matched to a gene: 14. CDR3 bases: TGTGCCAGCAGCCTCCTTAGGCGCGGGGGGGTCTTCCAAGAGACCCAGTACTTC. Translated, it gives CASSLLRRGGVFQETQYF.

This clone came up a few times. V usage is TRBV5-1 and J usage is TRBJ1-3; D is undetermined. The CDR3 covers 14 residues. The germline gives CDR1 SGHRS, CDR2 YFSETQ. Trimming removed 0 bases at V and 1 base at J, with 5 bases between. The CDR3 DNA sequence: TGCGCCAGCAGCTTGGGTGTATCTGGAAACACCATATATTTT. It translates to CASSLGVSGNTIYF.

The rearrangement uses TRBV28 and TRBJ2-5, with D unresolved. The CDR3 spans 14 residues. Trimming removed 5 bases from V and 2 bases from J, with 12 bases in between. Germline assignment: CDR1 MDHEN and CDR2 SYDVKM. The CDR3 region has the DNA TGTGCCAGCAGTACACCGGCGCTACAAGAGACCCAGTACTTC. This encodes CASSTPALQETQYF.

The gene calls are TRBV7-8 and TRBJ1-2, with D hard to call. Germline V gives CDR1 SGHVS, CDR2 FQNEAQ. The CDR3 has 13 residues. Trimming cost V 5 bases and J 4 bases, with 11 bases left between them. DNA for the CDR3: TGTGCCAGCAGCAAGGGAATGGCCTATGGCTACACCTTC. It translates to CASSKGMAYGYTF.

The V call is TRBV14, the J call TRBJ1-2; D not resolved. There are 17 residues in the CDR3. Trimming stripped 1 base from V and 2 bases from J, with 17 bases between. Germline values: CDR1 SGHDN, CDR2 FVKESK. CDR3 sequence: CASSQAIPRTPNYGYTF. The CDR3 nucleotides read TGTGCCAGCAGCCAAGCTATCCCACGGACTCCCAACTATGGCTACACCTTC.

CDR3 nucleotides: TGTGCCAGTAGTATTCGGACAGGGGATGGCTACACCTTC. This codes for CASSIRTGDGYTF. This chain joins TRBV19 and TRBJ1-2; TRBD1 matches 9 bases. Germline V gives CDR1 LNHDA, CDR2 SQIVND (reference sequence). The CDR3 contains 13 residues. The junction had 2 bases not matched to a gene; V was cut back by 3 bases and J by 6 bases.

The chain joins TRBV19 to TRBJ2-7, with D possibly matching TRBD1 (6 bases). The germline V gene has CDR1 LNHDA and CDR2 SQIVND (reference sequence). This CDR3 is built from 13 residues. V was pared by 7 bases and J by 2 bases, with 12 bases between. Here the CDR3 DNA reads TGTGCCAGTATGGACAGCAACGCCTACGAGCAGTACTTC. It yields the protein CASMDSNAYEQYF.

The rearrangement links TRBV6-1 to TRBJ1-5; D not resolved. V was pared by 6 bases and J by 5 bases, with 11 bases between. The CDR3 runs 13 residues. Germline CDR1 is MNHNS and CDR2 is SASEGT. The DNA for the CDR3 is TGTGCCAGCAGAGGGTCGGGAGATCAGCCCCAGCATTTT. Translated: CASRGSGDQPQHF.

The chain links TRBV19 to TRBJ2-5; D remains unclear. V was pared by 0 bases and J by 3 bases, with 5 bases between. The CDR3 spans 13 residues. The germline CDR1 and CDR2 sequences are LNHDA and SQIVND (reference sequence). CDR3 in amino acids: CASSIDLEETQYF. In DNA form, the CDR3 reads TGTGCCAGTAGTATAGATCTAGAAGAGACCCAGTACTTC.

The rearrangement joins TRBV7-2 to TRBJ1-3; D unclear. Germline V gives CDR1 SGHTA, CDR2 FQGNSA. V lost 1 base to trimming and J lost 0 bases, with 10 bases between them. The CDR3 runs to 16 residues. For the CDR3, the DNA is TGTGCCAGCAGCTTAGAATCGAGCTACTCTGGAAACACCATATATTTT. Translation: CASSLESSYSGNTIYF.

The CDR3 loop reads CAISGGVNTEAFF. The DNA of the CDR3 is TGTGCCATCAGCGGGGGCGTGAACACTGAAGCTTTCTTT. V is TRBV10-3 and J is TRBJ1-1; maybe TRBD1 (6 bases). Germline CDR1 ENHRY, CDR2 SYGVKD. V shed 6 bases and J shed 0 bases, with 8 bases lying between them. The CDR3 covers 13 residues.

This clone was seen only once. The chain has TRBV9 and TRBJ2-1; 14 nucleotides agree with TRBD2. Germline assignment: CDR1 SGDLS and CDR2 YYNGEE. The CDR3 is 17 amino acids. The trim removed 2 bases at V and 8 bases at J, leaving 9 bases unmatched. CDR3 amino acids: CASSVSGTSGSTHEQFF. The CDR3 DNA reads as TGTGCCAGCAGCGTTTCCGGGACTAGCGGGAGTACCCATGAGCAGTTCTTC.

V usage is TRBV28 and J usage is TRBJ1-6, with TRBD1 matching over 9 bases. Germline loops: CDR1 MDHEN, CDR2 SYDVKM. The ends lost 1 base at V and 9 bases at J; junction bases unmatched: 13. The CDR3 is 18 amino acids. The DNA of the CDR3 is TGTGCCAGCAGTTTATTGGAAGGGACAGGGAGATTGGCTTCACCCCTCCACTTT. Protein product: CASSLLEGTGRLASPLHF.